This is a list of T cell receptor beta chains from one sample in a study of cytomegalovirus exposure and HLA in healthy donors. Clones were sequenced by immunoSEQ multiplex PCR, and TCRdb holds only the in-frame ones, with some missing. The table includes around 120,000 clones, over 70% detected once. The source material was PBMCs. The receptors come from a female donor in good health and CMV-seropositive. Each CDR3 is given with its conserved first and last residue. Fields, in order: J gene, D gene, V gene, CDR3 length, clone size, CDR3 protein, CDR3 DNA. D genes are given only for firm matches. Some rows mark clone size as missing; the rest say once, few, many or name a class of expanded clone.

>TRBJ2-1|NA|TRBV20-1|11|NA
CSARSELARFF
TGCAGTGCTAGATCTGAATTAGCCAGGTTCTTC
>TRBJ2-7|TRBD1|TRBV6-1|15|NA
CASSEAGTGNHEQYF
TGTGCCAGCAGTGAAGCCGGGACAGGGAACCACGAGCAGTACTTC
>TRBJ1-2|TRBD1|TRBV11-2|14|NA
CASSSRTGQGGYTF
TGTGCCAGCAGCTCCCGGACAGGGCAGGGAGGCTACACCTTC
>TRBJ2-1|NA|TRBV5-1|13|NA
CASSQDWINEQFF
TGCGCCAGCAGCCAGGACTGGATTAATGAGCAGTTCTTC
>TRBJ2-7|TRBD1|TRBV4-1|16|few
CASSQEPGQGTYEQYF
TGCGCCAGCAGCCAAGAGCCGGGACAGGGGACCTACGAGCAGTACTTC
>TRBJ2-7|NA|TRBV19|15|NA
CASSIAGGGDYEQYF
TGTGCCAGTAGTATAGCCGGAGGAGGGGACTACGAGCAGTACTTC
>TRBJ1-5|TRBD1|TRBV6-1|14|NA
CASSGTGTHQPQHF
TGTGCCAGCAGCGGGACAGGAACCCATCAGCCCCAGCATTTT
>TRBJ1-1|TRBD1|TRBV5-4|14|NA
CASSLADRVTEAFF
TGTGCCAGCAGCTTGGCGGACAGGGTCACTGAAGCTTTCTTT
>TRBJ1-5|NA|TRBV10-2|13|NA
CASSEQGYQPQHF
TGCGCCAGCAGTGAACAGGGATATCAGCCCCAGCATTTT
>TRBJ2-3|TRBD1|TRBV29-1|15|NA
CSAGEDRGHTDTQYF
TGCAGCGCCGGGGAGGACAGGGGACACACAGATACGCAGTATTTT
>TRBJ2-7|NA|TRBV5-1|14|NA
CASSLTGPVYEQYF
TGCGCCAGCAGCTTGACAGGTCCCGTTTACGAGCAGTACTTC
>TRBJ1-2|TRBD1|TRBV10-3|15|NA
CVISATGQGRDGYTF
TGTGTCATCAGTGCAACGGGACAGGGGAGGGATGGCTACACCTTC
>TRBJ2-2|TRBD2|TRBV9|19|NA
CASSPKGSPSGGGTGELFF
TGTGCCAGCAGCCCCAAAGGATCGCCGAGCGGGGGCGGCACCGGGGAGCTGTTTTTT
>TRBJ1-1|TRBD1|TRBV29-1|14|NA
CSVKSRGQDLEAFF
TGCAGCGTTAAAAGTAGGGGACAGGATCTTGAAGCTTTCTTT
>TRBJ2-2|NA|TRBV5-1|16|NA
CASSLVAQTNTGELFF
TGCGCCAGCAGCTTGGTGGCACAGACGAACACCGGGGAGCTGTTTTTT
>TRBJ1-2|NA|TRBV2|12|NA
CASSGDSYGYTF
TGTGCCAGCAGTGGAGACAGCTATGGCTACACCTTC
>TRBJ2-7|TRBD2|TRBV28|17|once
CASSLGGGGSWAYEQYF
TGTGCCAGCAGTTTGGGGGGGGGAGGGTCCTGGGCCTACGAGCAGTACTTC
>TRBJ2-2|TRBD2|TRBV6-4|15|NA
CASRKSSGGIGELFF
TGTGCCAGCAGGAAGTCTAGCGGGGGGATCGGGGAGCTGTTTTTT
>TRBJ1-2|TRBD1|TRBV12-5|16|NA
CASGSTSGQPSYGYTF
TGTGCTAGTGGTTCAACCTCGGGACAGCCATCCTATGGCTACACCTTC
>TRBJ1-4|NA|TRBV5-1|14|NA
CASSFSGPREKLFF
TGCGCCAGCAGCTTTTCCGGTCCGCGGGAAAAACTGTTTTTT
>TRBJ2-3|TRBD2|TRBV6-5|15|NA
CASGSGGARTDTQYF
TGTGCCAGCGGAAGCGGGGGGGCCCGCACAGATACGCAGTATTTT
>TRBJ2-3|TRBD2|TRBV5-1|19|NA
CASSSGTSGGSTRADTQYF
TGCGCCAGCAGCTCAGGGACTAGCGGGGGAAGTACGCGCGCAGATACGCAGTATTTT
>TRBJ1-6|NA|TRBV6-6|13|few
CASSYSTGEPLHF
TGTGCCAGCAGTTACTCGACAGGAGAACCCCTCCACTTT
>TRBJ1-4|TRBD1|TRBV18|15|NA
CASSQGQGPNEKLFF
TGTGCCAGCTCTCAGGGACAGGGCCCTAATGAAAAACTGTTTTTT
>TRBJ2-5|NA|TRBV30|12|NA
CAWSVGLAGQYF
TGTGCCTGGAGTGTGGGCTTGGCGGGCCAGTACTTC
>TRBJ1-3|TRBD1|TRBV6-1|16|NA
CASSETGGRGGNTIYF
TGTGCCAGCAGCGAAACAGGGGGTAGAGGGGGAAACACCATATATTTT
>TRBJ1-1|NA|TRBV27|16|few
CASSFAFGAGGTEAFF
TGTGCCAGCAGTTTTGCGTTTGGGGCCGGAGGGACTGAAGCTTTCTTT
>TRBJ2-7|TRBD1|TRBV6-1|17|NA
CASSEAVPWTGNYEQYF
TGTGCCAGCAGTGAAGCGGTCCCGTGGACAGGGAACTACGAGCAGTACTTC
>TRBJ1-2|TRBD1|TRBV7-8|14|NA
CASSLVGQSYGYTF
TGTGCCAGCAGCTTAGTGGGACAGAGCTATGGCTACACCTTC
>TRBJ1-1|NA|TRBV28|12|NA
CASSFEATEAFF
TGTGCCAGCAGTTTCGAGGCGACTGAAGCTTTCTTT
>TRBJ2-7|TRBD2|TRBV2|14|NA
CASSEGTSGGARSF
TGTGCCAGCAGTGAAGGGACTAGCGGGGGGGCCAGGTCCTTC
>TRBJ2-3|TRBD2|TRBV28|16|NA
CASSFILAGGTDTQYF
TGTGCCAGCAGTTTTATACTAGCGGGGGGGACAGATACGCAGTATTTT
>TRBJ2-7|TRBD1|TRBV7-3|15|NA
CASSLLGQGTYEQYF
TGTGCCAGCAGCTTACTTGGACAGGGAACCTACGAGCAGTACTTC
>TRBJ2-7|TRBD1|TRBV19|16|NA
CASSITRTGIPYEQYF
TGTGCCAGTAGTATTACGCGGACAGGGATCCCTTACGAGCAGTACTTC
>TRBJ1-1|TRBD1|TRBV5-4|15|NA
CASRRSGTANTEAFF
TGTGCCAGCAGACGATCCGGGACAGCGAACACTGAAGCTTTCTTT
>TRBJ2-1|TRBD2|TRBV7-3|17|NA
CASSPRGPSGGASEQFF
TGTGCCAGCAGCCCCAGGGGTCCTAGCGGGGGGGCCAGTGAGCAGTTCTTC
>TRBJ2-7|TRBD1|TRBV6-5|12|NA
CASRTGYNEQYF
TGTGCCAGCCGGACAGGGTACAACGAGCAGTACTTC
>TRBJ1-5|NA|TRBV18|13|NA
CASSPSRGQPQHF
TGTGCCAGCTCACCCTCTCGGGGTCAGCCCCAGCATTTT
>TRBJ2-6|NA|TRBV21-1|16|NA
CARQGTAVSGANVLTF
TGTGCCCGCCAGGGGACGGCGGTGTCCGGGGCCAACGTCCTGACTTTC
>TRBJ1-1|NA|TRBV5-1|14|few
CASSFDTRNTEAFF
TGCGCCAGCAGCTTTGACACGAGGAACACTGAAGCTTTCTTT
>TRBJ2-6|NA|TRBV18|17|NA
CASSPGQPRSGANVLTF
TGTGCCAGCTCACCTGGACAACCCAGATCTGGGGCCAACGTCCTGACTTTC
>TRBJ1-2|NA|TRBV15|13|NA
CATSSPPGYGYTF
TGTGCCACCAGCAGCCCACCAGGCTATGGCTACACCTTC
>TRBJ1-2|TRBD1|TRBV27|16|NA
CASSRRDRVERSGYTF
TGTGCCAGCAGTCGCAGGGACAGGGTCGAGCGGAGTGGCTACACCTTC
>TRBJ1-2|NA|TRBV27|12|few
CASSSRAYGYTF
TGTGCCAGCAGTTCCAGGGCCTATGGCTACACCTTC
>TRBJ2-1|TRBD2|TRBV14|15|NA
CASSRLAGGYNEQFF
TGTGCCAGCAGCCGGCTAGCGGGGGGCTACAATGAGCAGTTCTTC
>TRBJ2-5|TRBD2|TRBV5-4|17|NA
CASSAGGTSGGRETQYF
TGTGCCAGCAGCGCGGGCGGGACTAGCGGGGGAAGGGAGACCCAGTACTTC
>TRBJ2-3|NA|TRBV27|15|NA
CASRREQGRTDTQYF
TGTGCCAGCAGACGAGAGCAGGGGCGCACAGATACGCAGTATTTT
>TRBJ2-3|TRBD2|TRBV9|14|NA
CASSVGRGTDTQYF
TGTGCCAGCAGCGTCGGGAGGGGCACAGATACGCAGTATTTT
>TRBJ1-2|NA|TRBV7-2|15|NA
CASTFYEEGVDGYTF
TGTGCCAGCACCTTTTACGAAGAGGGGGTCGATGGCTACACCTTC
>TRBJ1-6|NA|TRBV6-5|16|once
CASSYSGDSIGSPLHF
TGTGCCAGCAGTTACAGTGGAGACTCTATAGGTTCACCCCTCCACTTT
>TRBJ2-5|NA|TRBV6-5|13|few
CASSSGYQETQYF
TGTGCCAGCAGTTCCGGTTACCAAGAGACCCAGTACTTC
>TRBJ1-4|NA|TRBV4-2|16|NA
CASSASGGGSGEKLFF
TGTGCCAGCAGCGCCTCTGGCGGGGGTAGTGGAGAAAAACTGTTTTTT
>TRBJ2-2|TRBD2|TRBV30|17|few
CAWSGRERGATIGELFF
TGTGCCTGGAGTGGACGAGAGCGGGGGGCAACGATCGGGGAGCTGTTTTTT
>TRBJ2-3|TRBD1|TRBV4-1|17|NA
CASSQDPGQGNTDTQYF
TGCGCCAGCAGCCAGGACCCGGGACAGGGGAACACAGATACGCAGTATTTT
>TRBJ1-6|NA|TRBV2|15|NA
CASSPASSYNSPLHF
TGTGCCAGCAGTCCCGCGAGCTCCTATAATTCACCCCTCCACTTT
>TRBJ2-1|TRBD2|TRBV11-1|16|NA
CASSPNVRLAGSEQFF
TGTGCCAGCAGCCCCAATGTCAGGCTAGCGGGAAGTGAGCAGTTCTTC
>TRBJ2-2|NA|TRBV4-3|14|NA
CASSQDVNTGGLFF
TGCGCCAGCAGCCAAGATGTCAACACCGGGGGGCTGTTTTTT
>TRBJ1-5|NA|TRBV7-2|13|NA
CASSLIQGQPQHF
TGTGCCAGCAGCTTAATACAGGGTCAGCCCCAGCATTTT